This is a list of T cell receptor beta chains from one sample in a study of T cells expressing NK-cell markers. After re-calling the 5' RACE reads, TCRdb lists one entry per CDR3 protein, DNA absent. This sample's table reports 150,000 or so distinct CDR3 sequences. What was sequenced was blood T cells: a sorted CD56 or NKG2C T cell subset, CD4+ or CD8+ T cells, or bulk PBMC T cells (not recorded which). These receptors came from a woman in her forties or fifties in good health. Both conserved end residues are part of each CDR3. The order of the fields is V gene, J gene, CDR3 protein.

v_gene: TRBV5-6
j_gene: TRBJ1-1
CDR3aa: CASSPILDRGRFTWAEAFF

v_gene: TRBV6-5
j_gene: TRBJ2-7
CDR3aa: CASSAGTGAPEQYF

v_gene: TRBV9
j_gene: TRBJ2-7
CDR3aa: CASSREGPYEQYF

v_gene: TRBV7-2
j_gene: TRBJ2-3
CDR3aa: CASSPDISPWQYF

v_gene: TRBV29-1
j_gene: TRBJ2-7
CDR3aa: CSVTGGMDGEQYF

v_gene: TRBV6-2/TRBV6-3
j_gene: TRBJ2-3
CDR3aa: CASSAVWNTQYF

v_gene: TRBV20-1
j_gene: TRBJ2-5
CDR3aa: CSAREEGQIQETQYF

v_gene: TRBV6-5
j_gene: TRBJ2-1
CDR3aa: CASTTEGEQFF

v_gene: TRBV10-3
j_gene: TRBJ2-1
CDR3aa: CAETARRPYNEQFF

v_gene: TRBV28
j_gene: TRBJ1-3
CDR3aa: CASNLRSSGNTIYF

v_gene: TRBV7-9
j_gene: TRBJ2-1
CDR3aa: CASSSTSGSKWVEQFF

v_gene: TRBV7-9
j_gene: TRBJ1-5
CDR3aa: CASSPQTGNNQPQHF

v_gene: TRBV9
j_gene: TRBJ2-7
CDR3aa: CASSPGHHYEQYF

v_gene: TRBV4-1
j_gene: TRBJ2-1
CDR3aa: CASSQDILSDSYNEQFF

v_gene: TRBV27
j_gene: TRBJ2-1
CDR3aa: CASINKWSLPGLAGYNEQFF

v_gene: TRBV7-9
j_gene: TRBJ2-1
CDR3aa: CASSFEEINEQFF

v_gene: TRBV20-1
j_gene: TRBJ1-1
CDR3aa: CSASWENTEAFF

v_gene: TRBV2
j_gene: TRBJ2-2
CDR3aa: CANAGDEDTGELFF

v_gene: TRBV5-5
j_gene: TRBJ2-7
CDR3aa: CASSHQGPPDEQYF

v_gene: TRBV24-1
j_gene: TRBJ2-1
CDR3aa: CATSDWTGTADNEQFF

v_gene: TRBV15
j_gene: TRBJ2-5
CDR3aa: CATSRDEWAGRGETQYF

v_gene: TRBV10-3
j_gene: TRBJ1-4
CDR3aa: CAISERRDRVNEKLFF

v_gene: TRBV5-1
j_gene: TRBJ2-3
CDR3aa: CASSLPTSGLDTQYF

v_gene: TRBV7-9
j_gene: TRBJ2-3
CDR3aa: CASSLRQGAVSTDTQYF

v_gene: TRBV6-5
j_gene: TRBJ2-5
CDR3aa: CASRSGQANSQETQYF

v_gene: TRBV12-3/TRBV12-4
j_gene: TRBJ1-1
CDR3aa: CASSPGQGKTNTEAFF

v_gene: TRBV28
j_gene: TRBJ2-3
CDR3aa: CASSRTGEDTQYF

v_gene: TRBV11-2
j_gene: TRBJ2-2
CDR3aa: CASSLRRGSNTGELFF

v_gene: TRBV27
j_gene: TRBJ2-2
CDR3aa: CASKSHGLELFF

v_gene: TRBV4-1
j_gene: TRBJ2-2
CDR3aa: CASSPSRPTGELFF

v_gene: TRBV27
j_gene: TRBJ2-7
CDR3aa: CASSWGTGTDEQYF

v_gene: TRBV5-1
j_gene: TRBJ2-1
CDR3aa: CASGPGLDYNEQFF

v_gene: TRBV10-3
j_gene: TRBJ1-1
CDR3aa: CAISASVGEGAKMNTEAFF

v_gene: TRBV4-2
j_gene: TRBJ2-1
CDR3aa: CASSQEVQAGGLAGGEQFF

v_gene: TRBV2
j_gene: TRBJ2-1
CDR3aa: CASSEVAPPDEQFF

v_gene: TRBV4-1
j_gene: TRBJ2-7
CDR3aa: CASSQEGDSQQYF

v_gene: TRBV7-9
j_gene: TRBJ2-3
CDR3aa: CASIPAAHTDTQYF

v_gene: TRBV30
j_gene: TRBJ2-4
CDR3aa: CACNLLTAKNIQYF

v_gene: TRBV9
j_gene: TRBJ2-1
CDR3aa: CASSAEGLGRADPYNEQFF

v_gene: TRBV7-6
j_gene: TRBJ2-1
CDR3aa: CASEELAGGHNEQFF

v_gene: TRBV30
j_gene: TRBJ2-2
CDR3aa: CAWRAYTGELFF

v_gene: TRBV14
j_gene: TRBJ2-7
CDR3aa: CASSQRLYEQYF

v_gene: TRBV29-1
j_gene: TRBJ2-3
CDR3aa: CSVEEGRGTTDTQYF

v_gene: TRBV11-2
j_gene: TRBJ1-1
CDR3aa: CASSRSGPEAFF